A selection of T cell receptor beta chains follows, all from one sample in a study of T cells after yellow fever vaccination. TCRdb fed the 5' RACE reads into MiXCR, producing one record per CDR3 protein. The sample comprises some 100,000 distinct CDR3 sequences, roughly 7.9% of which are singletons, and over 2.5% rests with the top ten. The specimen was CD4+ T cells sorted from PBMCs, collected 45 days after the first yellow fever vaccination. The receptors come from a man younger than 35 who received the YFV17D yellow fever vaccine. Each CDR3 is given with its conserved first and last residue. Fields, in order: J gene, V gene, D gene, clone size, CDR3 protein, CDR3 DNA. A D gene is named only where the DNA matches it firmly. Where a row states a size, it is once, few, many or the class of an expanded clone; other rows omit it.

j_gene: TRBJ1-2; v_gene: TRBV28; d_gene: -; abundance: many; CDR3aa: CASSSPRTSVNYGYTF; CDR3nt: TGTGCCAGCAGTTCTCCCAGGACTTCAGTTAACTATGGCTACACCTTC
j_gene: TRBJ2-5; v_gene: TRBV25-1; d_gene: -; abundance: many; CDR3aa: CASSDWVGEPQYF; CDR3nt: TGTGCCAGCAGTGATTGGGTCGGAGAACCCCAGTACTTC
j_gene: TRBJ2-3; v_gene: TRBV7-9; d_gene: -; abundance: many; CDR3aa: CASSLSGTDTQYF; CDR3nt: TGTGCCAGCAGCTTAAGCGGCACAGATACGCAGTATTTT
j_gene: TRBJ1-5; v_gene: TRBV7-2; d_gene: -; abundance: -; CDR3aa: CASSFVYRTSNQPQHF; CDR3nt: TGTGCCAGCAGCTTTGTCTACAGAACGAGCAATCAGCCCCAGCATTTT
j_gene: TRBJ2-7; v_gene: TRBV14; d_gene: TRBD1; abundance: few; CDR3aa: CASSQKTSGGYEQYF; CDR3nt: TGTGCCAGCAGCCAAAAAACGTCAGGGGGCTACGAGCAGTACTTC
j_gene: TRBJ2-5; v_gene: TRBV6-1; d_gene: -; abundance: few; CDR3aa: CASSVPGRETQYF; CDR3nt: TGTGCCAGCAGCGTACCAGGGAGGGAGACCCAGTACTTC
j_gene: TRBJ2-5; v_gene: TRBV5-1; d_gene: -; abundance: many; CDR3aa: CASSLSGKETQYF; CDR3nt: TGCGCCAGCAGCTTGTCTGGTAAAGAGACCCAGTACTTC
j_gene: TRBJ2-3; v_gene: TRBV24-1; d_gene: TRBD2; abundance: many; CDR3aa: CATSGPGGLTDTQYF; CDR3nt: TGTGCCACCAGTGGACCGGGGGGGCTCACAGATACGCAGTATTTT
j_gene: TRBJ2-6; v_gene: TRBV6-2/TRBV6-3; d_gene: TRBD1; abundance: many; CDR3aa: CASSYSPGQGASAKGANVLTF; CDR3nt: TGTGCCAGCAGTTACTCGCCGGGACAGGGGGCTTCTGCGAAAGGGGCCAACGTCCTGACTTTC
j_gene: TRBJ2-5; v_gene: TRBV12-3/TRBV12-4; d_gene: -; abundance: many; CDR3aa: CASSLLLGGTQYF; CDR3nt: TGTGCCAGCAGTTTACTTTTGGGGGGGACCCAGTACTTC
j_gene: TRBJ2-5; v_gene: TRBV10-3; d_gene: -; abundance: many; CDR3aa: CAISELASETQYF; CDR3nt: TGTGCCATCAGTGAGCTAGCGTCAGAGACCCAGTACTTC
j_gene: TRBJ2-5; v_gene: TRBV29-1; d_gene: TRBD2; abundance: many; CDR3aa: CSVRPYLAGGQETQYF; CDR3nt: TGCAGCGTTCGTCCCTACCTAGCGGGGGGCCAAGAGACCCAGTACTTC
j_gene: TRBJ1-5; v_gene: TRBV20-1; d_gene: TRBD1; abundance: many; CDR3aa: CSARPDRDQPQHF; CDR3nt: TGCAGTGCTAGACCGGACAGGGACCAGCCCCAGCATTTT
j_gene: TRBJ2-3; v_gene: TRBV29-1; d_gene: -; abundance: many; CDR3aa: CSVRILGVTDTQYF; CDR3nt: TGCAGCGTACGCATCCTGGGGGTCACAGATACGCAGTATTTT
j_gene: TRBJ2-2; v_gene: TRBV5-1; d_gene: -; abundance: many; CDR3aa: CASNKENTGELFF; CDR3nt: TGCGCCAGCAACAAAGAAAACACCGGGGAGCTGTTTTTT
j_gene: TRBJ1-5; v_gene: TRBV6-5; d_gene: -; abundance: many; CDR3aa: CASSYSLPGSDSNQPQHF; CDR3nt: TGTGCCAGCAGTTACTCACTACCTGGCAGCGATAGCAATCAGCCCCAGCATTTT
j_gene: TRBJ2-1; v_gene: TRBV10-3; d_gene: -; abundance: many; CDR3aa: CAISEIRTRNEQFF; CDR3nt: TGTGCCATCAGTGAGATCCGTACTCGCAATGAGCAGTTCTTC
j_gene: TRBJ2-5; v_gene: TRBV20-1; d_gene: TRBD2; abundance: -; CDR3aa: CSARTPSGYQETQYF; CDR3nt: TGCAGTGCTCGGACCCCTAGCGGATATCAAGAGACCCAGTACTTC
j_gene: TRBJ2-4; v_gene: TRBV6-1; d_gene: TRBD2; abundance: many; CDR3aa: CASSEEWEGLNIQYF; CDR3nt: TGTGCCAGCAGTGAAGAATGGGAGGGGTTGAACATTCAGTACTTC